A selection of T cell receptor beta chains follows, all from one sample in a study of blood T cell repertoires in COVID-19. Produced via immunoSEQ multiplex PCR; TCRdb's table is partial and in-frame only. The data hold about 110,000 clones, with 84% observed a single time. The sequencing input was peripheral blood. The receptors were sampled from a woman between 45 and 65 years old with acute or convalescent COVID-19. Each CDR3 is given with its conserved first and last residue. Fields, in order: clone size, V gene, CDR3 length, J gene, D gene, CDR3 protein, CDR3 DNA. The D gene is left open where the match is weak. A clone size is listed for some rows: how often the clone was seen (once, few, many), or a class if it is expanded.

clone_size: few
v_call: TRBV5-4
cdr3_length: 13
j_call: TRBJ1-1
d_call: NA
cdr3_aa: CASRLPQGTEAFF
cdr3_nt: TGTGCCAGCAGATTACCCCAGGGCACTGAAGCTTTCTTT

clone_size: NA
v_call: TRBV3-1/TRBV3-2
cdr3_length: 15
j_call: TRBJ2-7
d_call: TRBD1
cdr3_aa: CASSQRTGTVAEQYF
cdr3_nt: TGTGCCAGCAGCCAAAGAACCGGGACAGTAGCCGAGCAGTACTTC

clone_size: NA
v_call: TRBV2
cdr3_length: 14
j_call: TRBJ2-5
d_call: NA
cdr3_aa: CASRRRLGGETQYF
cdr3_nt: TGTGCCAGCAGGCGGCGGCTAGGCGGAGAGACCCAGTACTTC

clone_size: NA
v_call: TRBV19
cdr3_length: 14
j_call: TRBJ2-3
d_call: TRBD1
cdr3_aa: CATLRDRLTDTQYF
cdr3_nt: TGTGCCACCCTAAGGGACAGGCTCACAGATACGCAGTATTTT

clone_size: NA
v_call: TRBV3-1/TRBV3-2
cdr3_length: 14
j_call: TRBJ1-2
d_call: TRBD1
cdr3_aa: CAVGRQGSDYGYTF
cdr3_nt: TGTGCCGTTGGGCGACAGGGATCCGACTATGGCTACACCTTC

clone_size: once
v_call: TRBV28
cdr3_length: 15
j_call: TRBJ1-1
d_call: NA
cdr3_aa: CASSLGSWGDLEAFF
cdr3_nt: TGTGCCAGCAGTTTAGGTAGTTGGGGCGACCTTGAAGCTTTCTTT

clone_size: NA
v_call: TRBV6-1
cdr3_length: 15
j_call: TRBJ2-7
d_call: NA
cdr3_aa: CASSDQNRARDEQYF
cdr3_nt: TGTGCCAGCAGTGACCAAAACAGGGCTCGCGACGAGCAGTACTTC

clone_size: NA
v_call: TRBV6-5
cdr3_length: 13
j_call: TRBJ1-4
d_call: NA
cdr3_aa: CASRRATNEKLFF
cdr3_nt: TGTGCCAGCCGAAGAGCAACTAATGAAAAACTGTTTTTT

clone_size: NA
v_call: TRBV11-2
cdr3_length: 14
j_call: TRBJ1-1
d_call: NA
cdr3_aa: CASSLQRVGTEAFF
cdr3_nt: TGTGCCAGCAGCTTACAGAGGGTCGGCACTGAAGCTTTCTTT

clone_size: NA
v_call: TRBV19
cdr3_length: 16
j_call: TRBJ2-3
d_call: NA
cdr3_aa: CASSILSGGGTDTQYF
cdr3_nt: TGTGCCAGTAGTATCCTCTCTGGGGGCGGCACAGATACGCAGTATTTT

clone_size: NA
v_call: TRBV12-3/TRBV12-4
cdr3_length: 12
j_call: TRBJ2-1
d_call: NA
cdr3_aa: CASSGTHLKQFF
cdr3_nt: TGTGCCAGCAGTGGGACACACCTTAAGCAGTTCTTC

clone_size: few
v_call: TRBV10-3
cdr3_length: 14
j_call: TRBJ1-1
d_call: TRBD1
cdr3_aa: CAIRLTGNVPEAFF
cdr3_nt: TGTGCCATCAGGCTGACAGGGAACGTACCTGAAGCTTTCTTT

clone_size: NA
v_call: TRBV7-9
cdr3_length: 13
j_call: TRBJ1-2
d_call: TRBD1
cdr3_aa: CASSLEGAAGYTF
cdr3_nt: TGTGCCAGCAGCTTAGAGGGGGCGGCGGGCTACACCTTC

clone_size: once
v_call: TRBV3-1/TRBV3-2
cdr3_length: 14
j_call: TRBJ1-3
d_call: TRBD1
cdr3_aa: CASSQGDSRNTIYF
cdr3_nt: TGTGCCAGCAGCCAAGGGGACAGCCGAAACACCATATATTTT

clone_size: NA
v_call: TRBV9
cdr3_length: 14
j_call: TRBJ2-1
d_call: NA
cdr3_aa: CASSVHSTYNEQFF
cdr3_nt: TGTGCCAGCAGCGTACACAGCACCTACAATGAGCAGTTCTTC

clone_size: NA
v_call: TRBV11-2
cdr3_length: 15
j_call: TRBJ2-7
d_call: TRBD1
cdr3_aa: CASSLVGQGAYEQYF
cdr3_nt: TGTGCCAGCAGCTTAGTAGGGCAGGGGGCCTACGAGCAGTACTTC

clone_size: NA
v_call: TRBV29-1
cdr3_length: 16
j_call: TRBJ1-1
d_call: NA
cdr3_aa: CSVEVGRGGVYTEAFF
cdr3_nt: TGCAGCGTTGAAGTAGGAAGAGGGGGGGTGTACACTGAAGCTTTCTTT

clone_size: NA
v_call: TRBV15
cdr3_length: 15
j_call: TRBJ2-4
d_call: TRBD2
cdr3_aa: CATSRNPGLAGTQYF
cdr3_nt: TGTGCCACCAGCAGGAATCCGGGACTAGCGGGGACTCAGTACTTC

clone_size: NA
v_call: TRBV5-1
cdr3_length: 14
j_call: TRBJ1-2
d_call: TRBD1
cdr3_aa: CASSLEPGQGNYTF
cdr3_nt: TGCGCCAGCAGCTTGGAACCGGGACAGGGAAACTACACCTTC

clone_size: once
v_call: TRBV19
cdr3_length: 16
j_call: TRBJ2-3
d_call: TRBD2
cdr3_aa: CASSRAGGPDTDTQYF
cdr3_nt: TGTGCCAGTAGTCGGGCGGGGGGGCCTGACACAGATACGCAGTATTTT

clone_size: few
v_call: TRBV5-1
cdr3_length: 14
j_call: TRBJ2-7
d_call: NA
cdr3_aa: CASSPTPTGYEQYF
cdr3_nt: TGCGCCAGCAGCCCAACCCCGACAGGCTACGAGCAGTACTTC

clone_size: NA
v_call: TRBV2
cdr3_length: 14
j_call: TRBJ2-3
d_call: NA
cdr3_aa: CASKRQDFTDTQYF
cdr3_nt: TGTGCCAGCAAGCGCCAAGACTTCACAGATACGCAGTATTTT

clone_size: NA
v_call: TRBV4-1
cdr3_length: 18
j_call: TRBJ2-5
d_call: NA
cdr3_aa: CASSQVIQGLARRQTQYF
cdr3_nt: TGCGCCAGCAGCCAAGTAATTCAGGGTCTAGCGCGCCGACAGACCCAGTACTTC

clone_size: NA
v_call: TRBV29-1
cdr3_length: 11
j_call: TRBJ1-1
d_call: NA
cdr3_aa: CSVRQGTEAFF
cdr3_nt: TGCAGCGTTCGGCAGGGCACTGAAGCTTTCTTT

clone_size: NA
v_call: TRBV10-3
cdr3_length: 15
j_call: TRBJ1-1
d_call: NA
cdr3_aa: CAISASWGGNTEAFF
cdr3_nt: TGTGCCATCAGTGCTAGCTGGGGGGGGAACACTGAAGCTTTCTTT

clone_size: NA
v_call: TRBV5-1
cdr3_length: 14
j_call: TRBJ2-7
d_call: NA
cdr3_aa: CASSLTGQTYEQYF
cdr3_nt: TGCGCCAGCAGCTTGACAGGACAGACATACGAGCAGTACTTC

clone_size: NA
v_call: TRBV7-8
cdr3_length: 19
j_call: TRBJ1-1
d_call: NA
cdr3_aa: CASSLGGGRAQGWDTEAFF
cdr3_nt: TGTGCCAGCAGCTTAGGAGGTGGCAGGGCACAGGGTTGGGACACTGAAGCTTTCTTT

clone_size: NA
v_call: TRBV28
cdr3_length: 12
j_call: TRBJ1-1
d_call: NA
cdr3_aa: CAVSETDFEAFF
cdr3_nt: TGTGCCGTATCAGAGACAGACTTTGAAGCTTTCTTT

clone_size: NA
v_call: TRBV5-1
cdr3_length: 15
j_call: TRBJ1-1
d_call: TRBD1
cdr3_aa: CASSLVGPGGTEAFF
cdr3_nt: TGCGCCAGCAGCTTGGTAGGCCCAGGGGGCACTGAAGCTTTCTTT

clone_size: NA
v_call: TRBV5-1
cdr3_length: 16
j_call: TRBJ2-5
d_call: TRBD2
cdr3_aa: CASSLDSGTSVQTQYF
cdr3_nt: TGCGCCAGCAGCTTGGATTCCGGGACTAGCGTGCAGACCCAGTACTTC

clone_size: NA
v_call: TRBV28
cdr3_length: 13
j_call: TRBJ2-3
d_call: NA
cdr3_aa: CASQGPRPDTQYF
cdr3_nt: TGTGCCAGCCAGGGTCCACGACCAGATACGCAGTATTTT

clone_size: few
v_call: TRBV30
cdr3_length: 15
j_call: TRBJ2-4
d_call: TRBD2
cdr3_aa: CAWSVSGVAKNIQYF
cdr3_nt: TGTGCCTGGAGTGTCAGCGGGGTAGCCAAAAACATTCAGTACTTC

clone_size: NA
v_call: TRBV30
cdr3_length: 14
j_call: TRBJ1-1
d_call: NA
cdr3_aa: CAWSVKAVGTEAFF
cdr3_nt: TGTGCCTGGAGTGTGAAGGCGGTGGGCACTGAAGCTTTCTTT

clone_size: NA
v_call: TRBV7-2
cdr3_length: 13
j_call: TRBJ1-1
d_call: NA
cdr3_aa: CASSFKGDTEAFF
cdr3_nt: TGTGCCAGCAGCTTCAAGGGGGACACTGAAGCTTTCTTT

clone_size: NA
v_call: TRBV28
cdr3_length: 15
j_call: TRBJ2-6
d_call: NA
cdr3_aa: CASTPSLAGANVLTF
cdr3_nt: TGTGCCAGCACCCCAAGTCTGGCCGGGGCCAACGTCCTGACTTTC

clone_size: NA
v_call: TRBV10-3
cdr3_length: 13
j_call: TRBJ2-6
d_call: NA
cdr3_aa: CAISESMANVLTF
cdr3_nt: TGTGCCATCAGTGAGTCTATGGCCAACGTCCTGACTTTC

clone_size: NA
v_call: TRBV21-1
cdr3_length: 15
j_call: TRBJ1-1
d_call: NA
cdr3_aa: CASSKVLSTDAEAFF
cdr3_nt: TGTGCCAGCAGCAAAGTCCTCTCCACAGACGCTGAAGCTTTCTTT

clone_size: NA
v_call: TRBV5-1
cdr3_length: 15
j_call: TRBJ1-1
d_call: NA
cdr3_aa: CASSLVGGTNTEAFF
cdr3_nt: TGCGCCAGCAGCTTGGTTGGGGGCACGAACACTGAAGCTTTCTTT

clone_size: NA
v_call: TRBV6-6
cdr3_length: 16
j_call: TRBJ1-1
d_call: TRBD1
cdr3_aa: CASSYSGQGARTEAFF
cdr3_nt: TGTGCCAGCAGTTACTCAGGCCAGGGGGCCCGCACTGAAGCTTTCTTT

clone_size: NA
v_call: TRBV7-8
cdr3_length: 14
j_call: TRBJ1-1
d_call: NA
cdr3_aa: CASSPTTGSTEAFF
cdr3_nt: TGTGCCAGCAGCCCCACTACAGGGAGCACTGAAGCTTTCTTT

clone_size: NA
v_call: TRBV5-5
cdr3_length: 12
j_call: TRBJ2-3
d_call: TRBD2
cdr3_aa: CASSLGGDTQYF
cdr3_nt: TGTGCCAGCAGCCTCGGGGGGGATACGCAGTATTTT

clone_size: few
v_call: TRBV9
cdr3_length: 16
j_call: TRBJ1-2
d_call: NA
cdr3_aa: CASSVGGAVGRYGYTF
cdr3_nt: TGTGCCAGCAGCGTAGGCGGGGCCGTAGGTCGGTATGGCTACACCTTC

clone_size: NA
v_call: TRBV6-5
cdr3_length: 14
j_call: TRBJ2-7
d_call: NA
cdr3_aa: CASTPAGSSYEQYF
cdr3_nt: TGTGCCAGCACCCCAGCAGGGTCCTCCTACGAGCAGTACTTC

clone_size: few
v_call: TRBV5-1
cdr3_length: 13
j_call: TRBJ1-5
d_call: NA
cdr3_aa: CASSAQGEQPQHF
cdr3_nt: TGCGCCAGCAGCGCACAGGGAGAACAGCCCCAGCATTTT